This T cell receptor beta chain derives from a study of cytomegalovirus exposure and HLA in healthy donors. This CDR3 has 13 amino acids. In germline, CDR1 is SGDLS, CDR2 YYNGEE. V was shortened by 0 bases and J by 5 bases, with 8 bases between the two germline ends. Method: immunoSEQ multiplex PCR; TCRdb's copy keeps in-frame clones and lacks some. The data show 150,000 to 200,000 clones, around 86% seen once. This TCR derives from a woman between 18 and 29 years old in good health and CMV-seronegative. Specimen: PBMCs. V and J are TRBV9 and TRBJ2-5; D is unclear. CDR3 amino acids: CASSVGVKETQYF. CDR3 coding DNA: TGTGCCAGCAGCGTAGGAGTTAAGGAGACCCAGTACTTC.